A selection of T cell receptor beta chains follows, all from one sample in a study of cytomegalovirus exposure and HLA in healthy donors. The repertoire was sequenced with immunoSEQ multiplex PCR; TCRdb's copy has only in-frame clones and lacks some. The repertoire consists of approximately 170,000 clones, with roughly 80% occurring once and the leading ten covering 2% to 3%. Source material: PBMCs. The origin of the receptors is a male donor in good health and CMV-seronegative. CDR3s include the opening cysteine and the closing phenylalanine or tryptophan. The order of the fields is clone size, D gene, V gene, J gene, CDR3 protein, CDR3 DNA. A D gene is named only where the DNA matches it firmly. Clone size is shown for a subset of rows, as once, few, many or a class of expanded clone.

clone_size: -; d_call: -; v_call: TRBV6-1; j_call: TRBJ2-5; cdr3_aa: CASSETGRVTQYF; cdr3_nt: TGTGCCAGCAGTGAAACTGGTCGGGTGACCCAGTACTTC
clone_size: once; d_call: -; v_call: TRBV9; j_call: TRBJ1-1; cdr3_aa: CASSPMWGGNTEAFF; cdr3_nt: TGTGCCAGCAGCCCGATGTGGGGCGGGAACACTGAAGCTTTCTTT
clone_size: -; d_call: TRBD1; v_call: TRBV9; j_call: TRBJ1-2; cdr3_aa: CASSARDRGLSLNYGYPF; cdr3_nt: TGTGCCAGCAGCGCCCGGGACAGGGGCCTTTCCCTTAACTATGGCTACCCCTTC
clone_size: -; d_call: -; v_call: TRBV19; j_call: TRBJ2-7; cdr3_aa: CASSPSTGNYEQYF; cdr3_nt: TGTGCCAGTAGTCCCTCCACAGGAAACTACGAGCAGTACTTC
clone_size: -; d_call: TRBD1; v_call: TRBV5-5; j_call: TRBJ2-2; cdr3_aa: CASSLNGQGYFPGELFF; cdr3_nt: TGTGCCAGCAGCTTGAACGGACAGGGGTATTTCCCCGGGGAGCTGTTTTTT
clone_size: -; d_call: -; v_call: TRBV6-5; j_call: TRBJ2-7; cdr3_aa: CASRGLYEQYF; cdr3_nt: TGTGCCAGCAGGGGGCTCTACGAGCAGTACTTC
clone_size: -; d_call: -; v_call: TRBV7-9; j_call: TRBJ1-1; cdr3_aa: CASGPGHMNPEAFF; cdr3_nt: TGTGCCAGCGGACCGGGACACATGAACCCTGAAGCTTTCTTT
clone_size: -; d_call: TRBD2; v_call: TRBV15; j_call: TRBJ2-5; cdr3_aa: CATSRDLRASGGLETQYF; cdr3_nt: TGTGCCACCAGCAGAGATCTAAGGGCCAGCGGGGGGTTGGAGACCCAGTACTTC
clone_size: -; d_call: -; v_call: TRBV30; j_call: TRBJ1-2; cdr3_aa: CAQLSGGGYTF; cdr3_nt: TGTGCCCAACTTTCAGGTGGTGGCTACACCTTC
clone_size: -; d_call: -; v_call: TRBV6-5; j_call: TRBJ1-2; cdr3_aa: CASSPGGEEGYTF; cdr3_nt: TGTGCCAGCAGCCCGGGGGGGGAGGAGGGCTACACCTTC
clone_size: -; d_call: -; v_call: TRBV7-3; j_call: TRBJ1-1; cdr3_aa: CASSYQPGTRNSMNTEAFF; cdr3_nt: TGTGCCAGCAGCTACCAACCCGGGACAAGGAACTCCATGAACACTGAAGCTTTCTTT
clone_size: -; d_call: -; v_call: TRBV2; j_call: TRBJ1-1; cdr3_aa: CASRPSGVWVNTEAFF; cdr3_nt: TGTGCCAGCAGACCCAGCGGGGTTTGGGTGAACACTGAAGCTTTCTTT
clone_size: -; d_call: -; v_call: TRBV28; j_call: TRBJ2-5; cdr3_aa: CASRRRGGETQYF; cdr3_nt: TGTGCCAGCAGACGGAGAGGTGGAGAGACCCAGTACTTC
clone_size: -; d_call: -; v_call: TRBV2; j_call: TRBJ1-2; cdr3_aa: CASSPDRYGYTF; cdr3_nt: TGTGCCAGCAGTCCGGACAGATATGGCTACACCTTC
clone_size: -; d_call: TRBD1; v_call: TRBV9; j_call: TRBJ1-5; cdr3_aa: CASSVAKQGNSNQPQHF; cdr3_nt: TGTGCCAGCAGCGTTGCTAAACAGGGGAATAGCAATCAGCCCCAGCATTTT
clone_size: -; d_call: -; v_call: TRBV5-1; j_call: TRBJ2-1; cdr3_aa: CASSSDRTVLSNNEQFF; cdr3_nt: TGCGCCAGCAGCTCAGACAGGACCGTCTTAAGTAACAATGAGCAGTTCTTC
clone_size: -; d_call: TRBD1; v_call: TRBV28; j_call: TRBJ1-5; cdr3_aa: CASSQKTGAFNQPQHF; cdr3_nt: TGTGCCAGCAGCCAAAAGACAGGGGCCTTCAATCAGCCCCAGCATTTT
clone_size: -; d_call: -; v_call: TRBV4-3; j_call: TRBJ1-5; cdr3_aa: CASSGGLDQPQHF; cdr3_nt: TGCGCCAGCAGCGGAGGACTGGATCAGCCCCAGCATTTT
clone_size: -; d_call: TRBD1; v_call: TRBV10-3; j_call: TRBJ1-2; cdr3_aa: CAISESGDRGDYGYTF; cdr3_nt: TGTGCCATCAGTGAGTCGGGTGACAGGGGAGACTATGGCTACACCTTC
clone_size: -; d_call: -; v_call: TRBV7-2; j_call: TRBJ1-4; cdr3_aa: CASSLPQGEKLFF; cdr3_nt: TGTGCCAGCAGCCTACCCCAGGGAGAAAAACTGTTTTTT